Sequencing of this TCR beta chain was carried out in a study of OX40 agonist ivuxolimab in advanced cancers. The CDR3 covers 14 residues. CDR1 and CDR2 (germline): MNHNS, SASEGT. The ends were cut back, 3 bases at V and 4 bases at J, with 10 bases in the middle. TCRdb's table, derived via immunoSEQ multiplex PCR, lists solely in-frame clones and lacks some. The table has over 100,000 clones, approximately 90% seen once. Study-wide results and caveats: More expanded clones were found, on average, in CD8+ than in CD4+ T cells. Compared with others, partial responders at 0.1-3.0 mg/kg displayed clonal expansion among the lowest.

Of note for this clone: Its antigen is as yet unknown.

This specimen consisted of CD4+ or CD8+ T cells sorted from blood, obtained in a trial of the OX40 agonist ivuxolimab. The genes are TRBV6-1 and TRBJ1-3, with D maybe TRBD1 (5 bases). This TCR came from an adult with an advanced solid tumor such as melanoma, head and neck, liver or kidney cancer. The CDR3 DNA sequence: TGTGCCAGCAGTGATCGGGGGAAAGGAAACACCATATATTTT. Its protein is CASSDRGKGNTIYF.